This T cell receptor (beta chain) appears in the sequencing data of a study of patients and donors after allogeneic stem cell transplantation. TCRdb reanalysed the RT-PCR reads using MiXCR and keeps one entry per CDR3 protein. The sample yields roughly 940,000 distinct CDR3 sequences, about a sixth seen once. The CDR3 is 16 amino acids. Germline V gene sequence: CDR1 SGDLS, CDR2 YYNGEE. V shed 0 bases and J 7 bases; nucleotides not matched to a gene: 7. The sequenced sample was blood, either unsorted or a sorted T cell fraction (not recorded which). This chain joins TRBV9 and TRBJ2-1; 10 nucleotides line up with TRBD1. The receptor was isolated from a human donor who was either an allogeneic HSCT recipient or a stem cell or donor lymphocyte infusion donor (not recorded which). It is not recorded whose cells these are; they may come from a transplant donor. This chain's CDR3 is CASSVGGTGAYNEQFF. The CDR3 region has the DNA TGTGCCAGCAGCGTAGGAGGGACAGGGGCTTATAATGAGCAGTTCTTC.